A selection of T cell receptor beta chains follows, all from one sample in a study of blood T cell repertoires in COVID-19. TCRdb's table, derived via immunoSEQ multiplex PCR, lists solely in-frame clones and lacks some. The sample lists 200,000 to 250,000 clones, 81% occurring once. Sequences were obtained from PBMCs or T cells enriched from blood (not recorded which). The source is a woman in her fifties or sixties with acute COVID-19. Both conserved end residues are part of each CDR3. The D gene is left open where the match is weak. Where a row states a size, it is once, few, many or the class of an expanded clone; other rows omit it.

clone size: NA
D gene: NA
V gene: TRBV19
J gene: TRBJ1-4
CDR3 DNA: TGTGCCAGTAGCAACTCGATTGGGCCGGCAACTAATGAAAAACTGTTTTTT
CDR3 protein: CASSNSIGPATNEKLFF

clone size: once
D gene: NA
V gene: TRBV9
J gene: TRBJ1-1
CDR3 DNA: TGTGCCAGCAGCGGAACCGCTATGAACACTGAAGCTTTCTTT
CDR3 protein: CASSGTAMNTEAFF

clone size: once
D gene: NA
V gene: TRBV10-3
J gene: TRBJ2-1
CDR3 DNA: TGTGCCATCAGTGAGGGACTCCTTCGGGAGCAGTTCTTC
CDR3 protein: CAISEGLLREQFF

clone size: NA
D gene: NA
V gene: TRBV7-9
J gene: TRBJ1-5
CDR3 DNA: TGTGCCAGCAGCCTCGGAGCAAATAGCAATCAGCCCCAGCATTTT
CDR3 protein: CASSLGANSNQPQHF

clone size: NA
D gene: TRBD1
V gene: TRBV5-1
J gene: TRBJ2-3
CDR3 DNA: TGCGCCAGCCGGACAGGGGGAACAGATACGCAGTATTTT
CDR3 protein: CASRTGGTDTQYF

clone size: once
D gene: TRBD1
V gene: TRBV29-1
J gene: TRBJ2-7
CDR3 DNA: TGCAGCGTTCACGGGGGACAGGGCTCCTACGAGCAGTACTTC
CDR3 protein: CSVHGGQGSYEQYF

clone size: few
D gene: TRBD1
V gene: TRBV18
J gene: TRBJ1-2
CDR3 DNA: TGTGCCAGCTCACGGGACAGTGACTTTGTCAATGGCTACACCTTC
CDR3 protein: CASSRDSDFVNGYTF

clone size: once
D gene: TRBD1
V gene: TRBV28
J gene: TRBJ1-5
CDR3 DNA: TGTGCCAGCACCACAGGGACAGGCAATCAGCCCCAGCATTTT
CDR3 protein: CASTTGTGNQPQHF

clone size: few
D gene: NA
V gene: TRBV7-9
J gene: TRBJ1-4
CDR3 DNA: TGTGCCAGCAGCCCTGACAGCCCTAATGAAAAACTGTTTTTT
CDR3 protein: CASSPDSPNEKLFF

clone size: NA
D gene: TRBD1
V gene: TRBV7-9
J gene: TRBJ2-3
CDR3 DNA: TGTGCCAGCAGCCTCCGGACAGGGACCTCGACGCAGTATTTT
CDR3 protein: CASSLRTGTSTQYF